These 12 T cell receptor beta chains came from one sample sequenced in a study of tumor and adjacent non-tumor tissue in lung cancer. A modified ARM-PCR protocol with three rounds of nested PCR amplified TCRbeta. TCRdb analysed the multiplex PCR reads with MiXCR anew, one entry per CDR3 protein. Here the sample spans about 93,000 distinct CDR3 sequences, roughly two thirds being singletons. The template was RNA from unsorted bulk tissue. Material for sequencing was lung tumor tissue. The receptor set was obtained from a man between 65 and 80 years old with non-small cell lung cancer.

Regarding this clonotype: One junction end does not reproduce the germline sequence, and a read error may be involved. The chain uses TRBV11-2 and TRBJ2-5, with TRBD1 as a possible D gene (6 bases). CDR3 length: 15 residues. CDR1 is SGHAT and CDR2 is FQNNGV in the germline V gene. CDR3 DNA sequence: TGTGCCAGCAGCCAACAGCGGACAGCTCAAGAGACCCTGTACTTC. It yields the protein CASSQQRTAQETLYF.

This clonotype was counted at least ten times. The chain combines TRBV29-1 with TRBJ2-4, with D unresolved. CDR1 SQVTM and CDR2 ANQGSEA come from the germline V gene. The CDR3 extends over 12 amino acids. Trimming stripped 5 bases from V and 7 bases from J, with 12 bases between. The CDR3 coding sequence is TGCAGCGTTATGGGCCCCGGGAACATTCAGTACTTC. Translated, it gives CSVMGPGNIQYF.

The chain has TRBV5-5 and TRBJ2-3; D might be TRBD1 or TRBD2, each matching 5 bases. V was clipped by 9 bases and J by 3 bases, with 29 bases between them. Germline CDR1 is SGHKS and CDR2 is YYEKEE (reference sequence). The CDR3 sequence is 18 residues long. The CDR3 region is CANSSITGTRLLTDTQYF. CDR3 coding DNA: TGTGCCAACAGTTCAATAACCGGGACCCGGCTCTTAACAGATACGCAGTATTTT.

This chain connects TRBV20-1 to TRBJ2-2, with a weak D call TRBD2 (5 bases). CDR3 size: 11 residues. CDR1 is DFQATT, CDR2 SNEGSKA, per germline (reference sequence). Trimming left V 6 bases short and J 6 bases short, with 8 bases between. The CDR3, as DNA: TGCAGTGCCAAGAGGGCCGGGGAGCTGTTTTTT. Translated: CSAKRAGELFF.

As for this clonotype: A much larger clone is a single base away; this may be a read error. The V and J genes are TRBV6-5 and TRBJ1-2, with 9 bases aligning to TRBD1. This CDR3 spans 14 amino acids. The ends lost 6 bases at V and 11 bases at J; junction bases unmatched: 13. The germline V gene encodes CDR1 MNHEY and CDR2 SVGAGI. Here the CDR3 DNA reads TGTGCCAGCAGCACCGGACAGGGGCGACATGTGTACACCTTC. Protein: CASSTGQGRHVYTF.

The rearrangement links TRBV29-1 to TRBJ2-3; tentatively, D is TRBD2 (7 bases). Per the germline V gene, CDR1 is SQVTM and CDR2 is ANQGSEA. There are 15 residues in the CDR3. As DNA, the CDR3 is TGCAGGGTTTCGGGCGGGGGCGGCTTCACAGATACGCAGTATTTT. Protein product: CRVSGGGGFTDTQYF.

On this clonotype: At one end the junction does not follow the germline gene, possibly because of a read error. CDR3 loop: CTSSQAGTVNTWELFF. For the CDR3, the DNA is TGCACCAGCAGCCAGGCCGGGACAGTGAACACCTGGGAGCTGTTTTTT. The chain links TRBV4-1 to TRBJ2-2; 7 positions match TRBD1. The CDR3 has 16 amino acids. Germline lookup yields CDR1 MGHRA and CDR2 YSYEKL.

The chain links TRBV29-1 to TRBJ2-2; D is undetermined. The CDR3 covers 15 residues. Per germline, CDR1 SQVTM and CDR2 ANQGSEA. V dropped 4 bases and J dropped 2 bases, with 14 bases sitting between them. The CDR3 bases are TGCAGCGTTGCCATAAGGCGGCCCAACACCGGGGAGCTGTTTTTT. This translates into CSVAIRRPNTGELFF.

Of note for this clonotype: A single base separates this from a much larger clone, so it may be a read error. The chain employs TRBV30 and TRBJ1-1; D uncertain. Trimming cost V 4 bases and J 1 base, with 22 bases left between them. The CDR3 spans 17 residues. Germline loops: CDR1 GTSNPN, CDR2 SVGIG (reference sequence). The CDR3: CAWTTPGWDQRNTEAFF. DNA for the CDR3: TGTGCCTGGACCACCCCGGGGTGGGATCAACGGAACACTGAAGCTTTCTTT.

In this sample, this clonotype turned up a few times. Since a much larger clone is just one base distant, this may be a read error. The chain couples TRBV10-3 to TRBJ1-5; a possible D gene is TRBD1 (6 bases). The CDR3 is 13 amino acids. The germline gives CDR1 ENHRY, CDR2 SYGVKD. The CDR3 DNA sequence: TGTGTCATCACGGGACAACGCAATCAGCCCCAGCATTTT. Amino acids: CVITGQRNQPQHF.

The chain uses TRBV12-3 or TRBV12-4 and TRBJ2-2; D could derive from TRBD1 or TRBD2 (6 bases each). Trimming removed 6 bases from V and 10 bases from J, with 15 bases in between. CDR3 length: 13 amino acids. DNA of the CDR3: TGTGCCAGCAGCTCCTACGGGGGCGAGGAGCTGTTTTTT. Its translation: CASSSYGGEELFF.

This clonotype was observed once. A much larger clone differs from this one at a single base, so this may be a read error. This chain joins TRBV20-1 and TRBJ2-2, with D possibly called TRBD1 or TRBD2 (5 bases each). This CDR3 has 14 residues. Trimming removed 5 bases at V and 2 bases at J, with 12 bases between. Looked up from germline, CDR1 is DFQATT and CDR2 is SNEGSKA (reference sequence). CDR3 region: CSAGTPDNTGELFF. The CDR3 DNA is TGCAGTGCTGGGACGCCAGACAACACCGGGGAGCTGTTTTTT.